The clone carrying this T cell receptor beta chain has just a few counts. The sample originates from a study of T-cell reconstitution after alpha-beta-depleted transplantation in children. Preparation of the TCRbeta library used unique molecular identifiers. A single record per CDR3 protein comes from TCRdb applying MiXCR to the PCR reads. The profile shows 200,000 to 300,000 distinct CDR3 sequences, around 12% of them singletons. V was pared by 4 bases and J by 1 base, with 14 bases between. CDR1 SGHTA and CDR2 FQGNSA come from the germline V gene. This CDR3 contains 16 residues. Sequenced material: PBMCs from the stem cell graft donor, taken from the stem cell graft. This TCR was sampled from a human donor who donated a stem cell graft to a child with acute lymphoblastic leukemia. The V and J genes are TRBV7-2 and TRBJ2-1, with a weak D call TRBD1 (6 bases). The CDR3 sequence is CASSSYRVTSYNEQFF. The CDR3 DNA reads TGTGCCAGCAGCTCGTACAGGGTCACTTCCTACAATGAGCAGTTCTTC.